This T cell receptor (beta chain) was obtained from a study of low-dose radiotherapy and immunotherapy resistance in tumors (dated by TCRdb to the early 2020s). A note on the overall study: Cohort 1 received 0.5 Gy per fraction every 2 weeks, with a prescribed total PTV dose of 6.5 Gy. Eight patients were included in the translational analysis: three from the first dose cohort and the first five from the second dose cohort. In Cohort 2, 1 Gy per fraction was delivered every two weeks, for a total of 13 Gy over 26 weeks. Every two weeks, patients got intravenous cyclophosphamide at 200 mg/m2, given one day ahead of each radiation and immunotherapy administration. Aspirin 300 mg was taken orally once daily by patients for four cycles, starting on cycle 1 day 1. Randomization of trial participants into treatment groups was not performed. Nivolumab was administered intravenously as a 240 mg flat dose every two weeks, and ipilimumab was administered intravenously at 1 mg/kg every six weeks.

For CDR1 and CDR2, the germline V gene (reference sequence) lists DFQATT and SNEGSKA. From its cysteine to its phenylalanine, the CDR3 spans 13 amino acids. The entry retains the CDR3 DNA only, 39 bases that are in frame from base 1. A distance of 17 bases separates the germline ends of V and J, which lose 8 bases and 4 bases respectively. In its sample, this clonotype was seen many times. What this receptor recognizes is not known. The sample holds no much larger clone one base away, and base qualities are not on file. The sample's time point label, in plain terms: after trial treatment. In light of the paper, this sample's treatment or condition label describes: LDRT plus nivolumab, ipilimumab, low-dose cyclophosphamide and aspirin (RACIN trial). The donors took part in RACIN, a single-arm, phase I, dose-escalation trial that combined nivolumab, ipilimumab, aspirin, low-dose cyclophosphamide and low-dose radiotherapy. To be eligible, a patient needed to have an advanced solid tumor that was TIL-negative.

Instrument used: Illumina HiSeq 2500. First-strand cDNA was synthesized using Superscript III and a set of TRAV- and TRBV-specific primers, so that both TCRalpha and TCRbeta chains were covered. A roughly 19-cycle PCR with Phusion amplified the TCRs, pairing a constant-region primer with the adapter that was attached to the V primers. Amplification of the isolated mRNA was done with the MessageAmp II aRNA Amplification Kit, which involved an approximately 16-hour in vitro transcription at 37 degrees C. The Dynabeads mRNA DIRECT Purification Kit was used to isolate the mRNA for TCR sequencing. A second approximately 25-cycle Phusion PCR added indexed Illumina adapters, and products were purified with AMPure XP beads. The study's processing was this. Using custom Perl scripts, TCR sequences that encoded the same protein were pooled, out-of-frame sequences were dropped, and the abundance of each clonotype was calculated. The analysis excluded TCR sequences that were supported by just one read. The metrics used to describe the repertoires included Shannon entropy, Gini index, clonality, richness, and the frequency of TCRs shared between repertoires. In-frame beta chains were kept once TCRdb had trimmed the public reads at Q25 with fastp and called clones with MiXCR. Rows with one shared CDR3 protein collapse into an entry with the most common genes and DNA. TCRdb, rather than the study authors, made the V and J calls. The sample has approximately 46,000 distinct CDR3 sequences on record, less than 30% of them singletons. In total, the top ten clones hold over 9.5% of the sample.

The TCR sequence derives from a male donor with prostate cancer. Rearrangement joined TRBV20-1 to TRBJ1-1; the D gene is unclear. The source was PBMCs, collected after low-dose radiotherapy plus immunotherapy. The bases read TGCAGTCCCCTGGGTGGTTCGGGCACTGAAGCTTTCTTT. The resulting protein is CSPLGGSGTEAFF.